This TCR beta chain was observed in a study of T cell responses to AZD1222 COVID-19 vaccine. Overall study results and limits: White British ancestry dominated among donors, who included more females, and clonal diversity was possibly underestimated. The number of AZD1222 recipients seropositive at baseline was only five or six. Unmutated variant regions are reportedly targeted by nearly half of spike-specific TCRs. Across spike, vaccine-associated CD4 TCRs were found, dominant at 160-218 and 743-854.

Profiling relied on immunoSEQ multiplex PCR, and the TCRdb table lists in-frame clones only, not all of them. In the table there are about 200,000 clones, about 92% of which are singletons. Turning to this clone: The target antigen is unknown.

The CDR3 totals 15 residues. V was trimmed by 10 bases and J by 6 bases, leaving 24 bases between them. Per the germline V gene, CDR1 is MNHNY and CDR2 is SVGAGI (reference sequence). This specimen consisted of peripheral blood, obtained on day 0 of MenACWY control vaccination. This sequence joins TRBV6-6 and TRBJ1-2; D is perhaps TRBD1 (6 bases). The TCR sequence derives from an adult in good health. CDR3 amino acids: CATSGYLRGRDGYTF. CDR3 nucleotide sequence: TGTGCCACTTCCGGATACCTTCGGGGGCGGGATGGCTACACCTTC.